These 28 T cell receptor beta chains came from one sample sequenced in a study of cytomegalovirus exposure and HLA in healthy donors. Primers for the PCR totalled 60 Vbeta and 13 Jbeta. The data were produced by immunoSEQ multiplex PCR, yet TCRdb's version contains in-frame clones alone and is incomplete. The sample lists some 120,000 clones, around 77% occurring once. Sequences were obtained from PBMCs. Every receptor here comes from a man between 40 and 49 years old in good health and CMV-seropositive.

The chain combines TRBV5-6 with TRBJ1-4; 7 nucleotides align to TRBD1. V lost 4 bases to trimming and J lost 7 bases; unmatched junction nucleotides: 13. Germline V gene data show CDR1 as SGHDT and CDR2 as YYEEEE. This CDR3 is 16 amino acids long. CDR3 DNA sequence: TGTGCCAGCAGCCAGGGACAGCTCCTAGATCGTGAAAAACTGTTTTTT. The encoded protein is CASSQGQLLDREKLFF. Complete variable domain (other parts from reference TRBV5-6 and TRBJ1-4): DAGVTQSPTHLIKTRGQQVTLRCSPKSGHDTVSWYQQALGQGPQFIFQYYEEEERQRGNFPDRFSGHQFPNYSSELNVNALLLGDSALYLCASSQGQLLDREKLFFGSGTQLSVL.

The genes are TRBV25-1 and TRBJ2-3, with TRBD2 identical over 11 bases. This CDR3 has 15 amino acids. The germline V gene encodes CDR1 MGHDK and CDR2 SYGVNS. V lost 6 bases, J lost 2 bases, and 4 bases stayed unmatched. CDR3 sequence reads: CASSFSGGVTDTQYF. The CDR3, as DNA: TGTGCCAGCAGCTTTAGCGGGGGGGTCACAGATACGCAGTATTTT.

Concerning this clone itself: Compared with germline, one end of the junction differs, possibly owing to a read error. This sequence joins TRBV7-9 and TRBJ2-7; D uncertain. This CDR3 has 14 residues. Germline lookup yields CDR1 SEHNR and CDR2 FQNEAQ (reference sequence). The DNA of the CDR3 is TGTTCCAGCAGGCGCTCGACAAGCTCCTACGAGCAGTACTTC. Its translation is CSSRRSTSSYEQYF.

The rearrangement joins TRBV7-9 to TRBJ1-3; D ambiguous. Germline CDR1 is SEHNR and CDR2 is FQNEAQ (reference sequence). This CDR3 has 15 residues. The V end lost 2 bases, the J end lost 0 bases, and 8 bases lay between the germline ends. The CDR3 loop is CASSLYESSGNTIYF. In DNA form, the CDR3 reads TGTGCCAGCAGCTTATACGAGAGCTCTGGAAACACCATATATTTT.

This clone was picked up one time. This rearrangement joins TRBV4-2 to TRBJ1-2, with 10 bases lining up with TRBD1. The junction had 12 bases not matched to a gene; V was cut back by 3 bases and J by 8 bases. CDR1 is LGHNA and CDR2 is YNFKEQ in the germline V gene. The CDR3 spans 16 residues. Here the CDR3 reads CASSQIPGQGMGGYTF. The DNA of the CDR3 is TGTGCCAGCAGCCAGATTCCGGGACAGGGGATGGGGGGCTACACCTTC.

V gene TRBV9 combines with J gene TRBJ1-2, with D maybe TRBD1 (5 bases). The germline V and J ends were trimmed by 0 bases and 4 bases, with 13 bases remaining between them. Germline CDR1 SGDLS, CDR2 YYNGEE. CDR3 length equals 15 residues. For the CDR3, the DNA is TGTGCCAGCAGCGTAGGGTCAGGGCACCGCTATGGCTACACCTTC. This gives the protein CASSVGSGHRYGYTF.

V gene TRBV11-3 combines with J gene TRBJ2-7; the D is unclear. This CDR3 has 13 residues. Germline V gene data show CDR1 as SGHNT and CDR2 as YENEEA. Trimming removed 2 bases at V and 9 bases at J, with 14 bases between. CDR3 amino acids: CASSLTVQSGQYF. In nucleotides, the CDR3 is TGTGCCAGCAGCTTAACCGTGCAGTCGGGGCAGTACTTC.

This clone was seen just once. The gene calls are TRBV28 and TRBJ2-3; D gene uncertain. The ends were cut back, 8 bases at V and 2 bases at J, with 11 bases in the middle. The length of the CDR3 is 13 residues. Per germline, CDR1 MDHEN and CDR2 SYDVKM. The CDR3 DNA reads TGTGCCAGCCTCTCGAGATTCACAGATACGCAGTATTTT. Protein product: CASLSRFTDTQYF.

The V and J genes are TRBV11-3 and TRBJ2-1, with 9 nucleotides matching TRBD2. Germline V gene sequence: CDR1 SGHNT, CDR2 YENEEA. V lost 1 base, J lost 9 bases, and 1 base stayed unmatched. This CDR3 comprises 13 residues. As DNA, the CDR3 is TGTGCCAGCAGCTTAGCAGCGGGGGGTGAGCAGTTCTTC. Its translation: CASSLAAGGEQFF.

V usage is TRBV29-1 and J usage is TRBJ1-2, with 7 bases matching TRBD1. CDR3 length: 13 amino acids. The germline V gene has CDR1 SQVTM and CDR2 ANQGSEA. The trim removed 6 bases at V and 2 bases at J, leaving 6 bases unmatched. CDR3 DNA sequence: TGCAGCGTGGACAGGATGGAGAACTATGGCTACACCTTC. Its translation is CSVDRMENYGYTF.

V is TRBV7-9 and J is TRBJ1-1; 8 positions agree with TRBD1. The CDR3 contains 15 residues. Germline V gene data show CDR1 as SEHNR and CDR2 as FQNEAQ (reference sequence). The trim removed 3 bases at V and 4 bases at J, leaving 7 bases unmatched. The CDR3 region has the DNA TGTGCCAGCAGCTTCCCAGACAGGGGTGGCACTGAAGCTTTCTTT. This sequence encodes CASSFPDRGGTEAFF.

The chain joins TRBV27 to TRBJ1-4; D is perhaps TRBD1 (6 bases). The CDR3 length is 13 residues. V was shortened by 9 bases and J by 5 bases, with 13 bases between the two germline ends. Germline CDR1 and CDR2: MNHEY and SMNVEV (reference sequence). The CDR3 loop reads CASRGGENEKLFF. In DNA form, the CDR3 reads TGTGCCAGTCGCGGGGGCGAGAATGAAAAACTGTTTTTT.

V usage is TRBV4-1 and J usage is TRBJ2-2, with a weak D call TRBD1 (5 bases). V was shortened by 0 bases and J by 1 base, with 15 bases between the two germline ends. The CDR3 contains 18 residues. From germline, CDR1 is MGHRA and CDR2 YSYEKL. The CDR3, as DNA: TGCGCCAGCAGCCAAGATTGGGGCGTATCCCAGAACACCGGGGAGCTGTTTTTT. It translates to CASSQDWGVSQNTGELFF.

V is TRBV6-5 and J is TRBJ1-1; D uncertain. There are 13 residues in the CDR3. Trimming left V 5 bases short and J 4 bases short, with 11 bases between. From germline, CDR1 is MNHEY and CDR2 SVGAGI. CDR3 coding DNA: TGTGCCAGCAGTCGAGGGTATGCCACTGAAGCTTTCTTT. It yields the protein CASSRGYATEAFF.

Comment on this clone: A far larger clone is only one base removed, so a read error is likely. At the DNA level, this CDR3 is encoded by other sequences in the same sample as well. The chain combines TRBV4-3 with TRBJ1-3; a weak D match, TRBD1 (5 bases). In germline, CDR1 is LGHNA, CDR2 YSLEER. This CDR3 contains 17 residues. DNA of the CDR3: TGCGCCAGCAGCCAAGAATATTACGGGGGTGCTGGAAACACGATATATTTT. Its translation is CASSQEYYGGAGNTIYF.

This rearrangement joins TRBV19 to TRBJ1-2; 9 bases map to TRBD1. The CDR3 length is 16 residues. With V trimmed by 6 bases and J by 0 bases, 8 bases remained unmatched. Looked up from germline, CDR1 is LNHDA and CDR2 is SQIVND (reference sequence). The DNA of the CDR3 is TGTGCCAGTAGCCCCGAACGGACAGGGGCTAACTATGGCTACACCTTC. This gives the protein CASSPERTGANYGYTF.

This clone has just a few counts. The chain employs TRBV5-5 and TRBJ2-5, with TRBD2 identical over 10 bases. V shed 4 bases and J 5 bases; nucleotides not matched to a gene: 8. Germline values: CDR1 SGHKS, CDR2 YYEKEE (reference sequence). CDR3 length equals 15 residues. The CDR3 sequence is CASSKKAGGLETQYF. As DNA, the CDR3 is TGTGCCAGCAGCAAAAAAGCGGGGGGGCTTGAGACCCAGTACTTC. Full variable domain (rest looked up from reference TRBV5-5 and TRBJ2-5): DAGVTQSPTHLIKTRGQQVTLRCSPISGHKSVSWYQQVLGQGPQFIFQYYEKEERGRGNFPDRFSARQFPNYSSELNVNALLLGDSALYLCASSKKAGGLETQYFGPGTRLLVL.

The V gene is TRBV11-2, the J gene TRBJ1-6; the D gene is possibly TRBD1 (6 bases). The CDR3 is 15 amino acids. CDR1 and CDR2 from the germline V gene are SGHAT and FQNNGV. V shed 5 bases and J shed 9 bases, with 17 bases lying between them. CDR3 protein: CASSPVTGYGSPLHF. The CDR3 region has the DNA TGTGCCAGCAGCCCCGTCACAGGGTACGGTTCACCCCTCCACTTT. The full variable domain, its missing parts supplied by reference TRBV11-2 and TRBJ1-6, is EAGVAQSPRYKIIEKRQSVAFWCNPISGHATLYWYQQILGQGPKLLIQFQNNGVVDDSQLPKDRFSAERLKGVDSTLKIQPAKLEDSAVYLCASSPVTGYGSPLHFGNGTRLTVT.

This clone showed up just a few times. CDR3 sequence: CASSLVMTGGAGYTF. In nucleotides, the CDR3 is TGTGCCAGCAGCTTGGTTATGACAGGGGGCGCAGGCTACACCTTC. The gene calls are TRBV5-4 and TRBJ1-2; 10 nucleotides line up with TRBD1. The CDR3 covers 15 residues. Germline V CDR1 and CDR2: SGHNT, YYREEE (reference sequence). V dropped 0 bases and J dropped 8; count of bases not matched to a gene: 7.

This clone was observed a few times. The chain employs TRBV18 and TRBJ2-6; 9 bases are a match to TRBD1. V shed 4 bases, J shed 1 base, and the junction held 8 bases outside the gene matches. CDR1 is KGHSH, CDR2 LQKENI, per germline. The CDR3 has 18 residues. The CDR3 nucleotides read TGTGCCAGCTCACGACCGGGACAGGGATTGTCTGGGGCCAACGTCCTGACTTTC. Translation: CASSRPGQGLSGANVLTF.

Here the CDR3 DNA reads TGTGCCAGCAGCTTAGCTAGCCGGGCGGGTTGGGATGAGCAGTTCTTC. Its protein is CASSLASRAGWDEQFF. The chain has TRBV7-2 and TRBJ2-1; possibly TRBD2 for D (5 bases). The germline V and J ends were trimmed by 0 bases and 8 bases, with 17 bases remaining between them. This CDR3 comprises 16 residues. CDR1 is SGHTA, CDR2 FQGNSA, per germline.

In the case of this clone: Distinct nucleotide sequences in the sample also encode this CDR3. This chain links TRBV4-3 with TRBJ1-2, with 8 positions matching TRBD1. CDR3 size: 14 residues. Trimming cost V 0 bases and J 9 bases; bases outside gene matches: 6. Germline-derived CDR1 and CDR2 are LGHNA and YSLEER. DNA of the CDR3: TGCGCCAGCAGCCAAGATGGACAGGGAGGTAGCTACACCTTC. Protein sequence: CASSQDGQGGSYTF.

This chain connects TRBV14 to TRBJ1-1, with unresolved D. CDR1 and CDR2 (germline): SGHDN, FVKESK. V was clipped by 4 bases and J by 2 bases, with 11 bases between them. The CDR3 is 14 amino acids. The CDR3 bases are TGTGCCAGCAGCCGGGCAGAGACAAACACTGAAGCTTTCTTT. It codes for CASSRAETNTEAFF.

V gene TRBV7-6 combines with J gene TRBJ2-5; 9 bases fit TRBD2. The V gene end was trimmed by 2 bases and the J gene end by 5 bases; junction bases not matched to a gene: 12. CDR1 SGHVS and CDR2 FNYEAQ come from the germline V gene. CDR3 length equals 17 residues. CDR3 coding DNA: TGTGCCAGCAGCTTAAGGCTAGCGGGGCCCCGGAGGGAGACCCAGTACTTC. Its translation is CASSLRLAGPRRETQYF.

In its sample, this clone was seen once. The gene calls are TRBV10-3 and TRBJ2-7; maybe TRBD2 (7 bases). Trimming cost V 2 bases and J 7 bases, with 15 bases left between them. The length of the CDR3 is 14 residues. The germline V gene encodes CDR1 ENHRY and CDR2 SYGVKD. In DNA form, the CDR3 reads TGTGCCATCAGTGAGGGACGCGGGGGCGCTGAGCAGTACTTC. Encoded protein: CAISEGRGGAEQYF.

The CDR3 is CATSRDPGWTEAFF. CDR3 sequence (DNA): TGTGCCACCAGCAGAGATCCGGGATGGACTGAAGCTTTCTTT. The J gene is TRBJ1-1, the V gene TRBV15, with unresolved D. The CDR3 loop spans 14 amino acids. V lost 0 bases and J lost 5, with 10 bases in between. Germline values: CDR1 LNHNV, CDR2 YYDKDF (reference sequence).

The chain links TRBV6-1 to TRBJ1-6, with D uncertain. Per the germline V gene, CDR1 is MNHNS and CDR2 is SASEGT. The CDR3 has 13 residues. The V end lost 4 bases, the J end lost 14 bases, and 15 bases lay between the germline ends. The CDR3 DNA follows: TGTGCCAGCAGTGCCAGTCTCCAACCCTCCCTCCACTTT. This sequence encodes CASSASLQPSLHF.

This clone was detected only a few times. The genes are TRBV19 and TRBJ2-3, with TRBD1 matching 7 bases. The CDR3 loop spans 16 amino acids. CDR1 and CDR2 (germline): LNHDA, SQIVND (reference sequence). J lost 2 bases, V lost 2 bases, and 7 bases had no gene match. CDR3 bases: TGTGCCAGTAGTATAAGTAAGACAGGGCTCACAGATACGCAGTATTTT. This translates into CASSISKTGLTDTQYF.